The clone carrying this T cell receptor beta chain was recorded a few times. Its antigen remains unidentified. Using its own MiXCR run on the reads, TCRdb lists one record per CDR3 protein. Of some 180,000 distinct CDR3 sequences in the sample, roughly 17% were seen once. The data derive from a study of T cell repertoires in cytomegalovirus infection. Study context: Carrying CMV and the relevant HLA type showed in public TCR beta signatures.

This CDR3 contains 14 residues. Deletions cut 8 bases from V and 1 base from J, with 15 bases between. Germline V gene sequence: CDR1 MNHEY, CDR2 SMNVEV (reference sequence). Study-wide points: The ex vivo response showed dominance by HLA-C-restricted CMV-specific TCR beta clonotypes.

The V and J genes are TRBV27 and TRBJ2-7; possible D gene TRBD1, 6 bases. Sequenced input: CD8+ T cells from PBMCs. This receptor was identified in a human donor in good health (CMV status not recorded). Some clones in this sample may be carry-over from other donors' samples. Here the CDR3 reads CASSLGTLSYEQYF. CDR3 nucleotides: TGTGCCAGCTCTTTGGGGACACTGTCCTACGAGCAGTACTTC.